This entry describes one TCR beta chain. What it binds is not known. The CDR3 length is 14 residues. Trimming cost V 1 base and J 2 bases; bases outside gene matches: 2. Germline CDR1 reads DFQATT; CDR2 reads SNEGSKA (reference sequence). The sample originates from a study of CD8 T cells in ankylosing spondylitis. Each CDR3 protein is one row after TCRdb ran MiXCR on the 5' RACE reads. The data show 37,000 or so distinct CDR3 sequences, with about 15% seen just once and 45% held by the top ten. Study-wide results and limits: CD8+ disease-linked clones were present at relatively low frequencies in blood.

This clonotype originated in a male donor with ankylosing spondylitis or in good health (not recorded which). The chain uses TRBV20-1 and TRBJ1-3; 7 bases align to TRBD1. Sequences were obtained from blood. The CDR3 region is CSARGGQAGNTIYF. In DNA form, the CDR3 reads TGCAGTGCTAGAGGTGGACAGGCTGGAAACACCATATATTTT.